This record concerns one T cell receptor (beta chain) sequence. Its antigen is unidentified. This sample stems from a study of T cell responses to AZD1222 COVID-19 vaccine. Broader study findings: The donors showed a predominance of white British ancestry and of females, with possible underestimation of clonal diversity.

The table came from immunoSEQ multiplex PCR; TCRdb's copy has only in-frame clones and leaves some out. The profile covers under 150,000 clones, with 90% to 95% appearing a single time and more than 2.5% taken by the ten largest. This CDR3 has 15 residues. Trimming removed 3 bases at V and 4 bases at J, with 14 bases between. Germline CDR1 reads SGDLS; CDR2 reads YYNGEE. The sample in question was peripheral blood, obtained on day 0 of AZD1222 vaccination. The TCR sequence derives from an adult in good health. V is TRBV9 and J is TRBJ2-1, with D perhaps matching TRBD2 (6 bases). CDR3 DNA sequence: TGTGCCAGCAGCGGAGCCGGGACTTTATACAATGAGCAGTTCTTC. It translates to CASSGAGTLYNEQFF.